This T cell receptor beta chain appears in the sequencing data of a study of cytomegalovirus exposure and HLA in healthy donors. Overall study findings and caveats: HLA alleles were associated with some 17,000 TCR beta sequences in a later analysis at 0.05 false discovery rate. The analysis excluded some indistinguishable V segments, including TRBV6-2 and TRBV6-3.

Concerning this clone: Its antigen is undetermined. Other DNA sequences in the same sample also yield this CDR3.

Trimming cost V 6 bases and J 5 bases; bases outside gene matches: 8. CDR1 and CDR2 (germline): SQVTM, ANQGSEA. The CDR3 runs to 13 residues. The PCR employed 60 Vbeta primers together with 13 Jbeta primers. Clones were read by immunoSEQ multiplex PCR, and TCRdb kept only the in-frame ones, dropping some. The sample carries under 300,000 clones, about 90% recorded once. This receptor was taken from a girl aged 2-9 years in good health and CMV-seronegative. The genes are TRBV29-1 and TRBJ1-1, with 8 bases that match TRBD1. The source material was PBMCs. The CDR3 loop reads CSVRQGTGTEAFF. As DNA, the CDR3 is TGCAGCGTCCGACAGGGGACGGGGACTGAAGCTTTCTTT.